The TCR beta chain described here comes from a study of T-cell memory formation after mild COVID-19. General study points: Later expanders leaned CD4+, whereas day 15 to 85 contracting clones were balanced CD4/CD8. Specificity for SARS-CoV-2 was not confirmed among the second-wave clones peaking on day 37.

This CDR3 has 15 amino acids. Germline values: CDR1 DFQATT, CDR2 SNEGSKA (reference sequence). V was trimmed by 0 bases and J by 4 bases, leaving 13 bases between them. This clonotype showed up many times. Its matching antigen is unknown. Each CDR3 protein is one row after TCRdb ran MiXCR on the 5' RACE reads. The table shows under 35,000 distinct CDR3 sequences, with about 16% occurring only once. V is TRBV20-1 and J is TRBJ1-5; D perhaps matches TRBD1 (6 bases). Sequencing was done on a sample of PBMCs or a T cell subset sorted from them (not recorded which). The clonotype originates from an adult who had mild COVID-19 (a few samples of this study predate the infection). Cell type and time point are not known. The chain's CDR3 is CSARDAGQNNQPQHF. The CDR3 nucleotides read TGCAGTGCTAGAGATGCCGGACAGAATAATCAGCCCCAGCATTTT.